The rows below give T cell receptor beta chains drawn from one sample of a study of T-cell memory formation after mild COVID-19. TCRdb passed the 5' RACE reads through MiXCR, listing each CDR3 protein once. The sample has roughly 40,000 distinct CDR3 sequences; about 7.3% are singletons. Sequencing was done on a sample of PBMCs or a T cell subset sorted from them (not recorded which). The source is a man between 18 and 35 years old who had mild COVID-19 (a few samples of this study predate the infection). Cell type and time point are not known. Each CDR3 is given with its conserved first and last residue. The D gene is left open where the match is weak. Clone size is not always given. Where it is, it says once, few, many or a class for expanded clones.

D,size,J,V,DNA,CDR3
-,-,TRBJ2-5,TRBV5-1,TGCGCCAGCAGCTTTTCGAGCCAAGAGACCCAGTACTTC,CASSFSSQETQYF
-,few,TRBJ2-5,TRBV5-1,TGCGCCAGCAGCTTCGCCGGGACAATCCAAGAGACCCAGTACTTC,CASSFAGTIQETQYF
-,few,TRBJ2-2,TRBV7-2,TGTGCCAGCAGGGGACAAGACACCGGGGAGCTGTTTTTT,CASRGQDTGELFF
TRBD1,few,TRBJ1-4,TRBV5-4,TGTGCCAGCAGCTCCACAGGGGGAGGGGAAAAACTGTTTTTT,CASSSTGGGEKLFF
TRBD1,-,TRBJ2-5,TRBV4-1,TGCGCCAGCAGCCACGAACAGGGGCAAGAGACCCAGTACTTC,CASSHEQGQETQYF
-,few,TRBJ1-1,TRBV7-9,TGTGCCAGCAGCCTCAGGACCGAGAACACTGAAGCTTTCTTT,CASSLRTENTEAFF
-,-,TRBJ2-3,TRBV4-3,TGCGCCAGCAGCCAAGACCCACAGGGAACAGATACGCAGTATTTT,CASSQDPQGTDTQYF
-,few,TRBJ1-2,TRBV6-1,TGTGCCAGCAGTGATGGCCCGGGACGCATGCTAATGGGTAACTATGGCTACACCTTC,CASSDGPGRMLMGNYGYTF
-,-,TRBJ1-4,TRBV6-1,TGTGCCAGCAGTGAATATGCAACTAATGAAAAACTGTTTTTT,CASSEYATNEKLFF
-,-,TRBJ2-7,TRBV18,TGTGCCAGCTCACCACCCGGGGGAGGCGAGCAGTACTTC,CASSPPGGGEQYF
-,few,TRBJ1-5,TRBV20-1,TGCAGTGCTAGATCCCATGAGGGGTCCCCAAATCAGCCCCAGCATTTT,CSARSHEGSPNQPQHF
TRBD2,medium-sized,TRBJ2-1,TRBV7-9,TGTGCCAGCCCCGGGGGGGTCTCCTACAATGAGCAGTTCTTC,CASPGGVSYNEQFF
-,few,TRBJ2-3,TRBV20-1,TGCAGTGCCGCTAGGGCGGTAATCACAGATACGCAGTATTTT,CSAARAVITDTQYF
-,many,TRBJ2-5,TRBV29-1,TGCAGCGCCCTCCCCTCGGAGACCCAGTACTTC,CSALPSETQYF
-,few,TRBJ1-3,TRBV9,TGTGCCAGCAGCAGCCAGGGTTTTGCTGGAAACACCATATATTTT,CASSSQGFAGNTIYF
TRBD2,-,TRBJ2-5,TRBV15,TGTGCCACCAGCAGAGACAGGCTAGCGGGGGTAGAGACCCAGTACTTC,CATSRDRLAGVETQYF
-,-,TRBJ2-1,TRBV11-3,TGTGCCAGCAGCTTTGGTTGGGGGAACGATGAGCAGTTCTTC,CASSFGWGNDEQFF
-,-,TRBJ2-3,TRBV27,TGTGCCAGCAGTTTATACCCCTCTGGGGGGCGAAGCACAGATACGCAGTATTTT,CASSLYPSGGRSTDTQYF
TRBD2,many,TRBJ2-3,TRBV10-3,TGTGCCATCAGTGAGTCGAAAGGAGCGGGGTCTAGCACAGATACGCAGTATTTT,CAISESKGAGSSTDTQYF
-,few,TRBJ1-2,TRBV5-1,TGCGCCAGCCGGAAGGATTTCTATGGCTACACCTTC,CASRKDFYGYTF
-,-,TRBJ1-5,TRBV4-3,TGCGCCAGCAGCCAAGATAGGCTTCAGCCCCAGCATTTT,CASSQDRLQPQHF
-,many,TRBJ1-1,TRBV18,TGTGCCAGCCAAGTCGGGGAGAACACTGAAGCTTTCTTT,CASQVGENTEAFF
-,many,TRBJ1-1,TRBV20-1,TGCAGTGCTAGGTTCGCAGGGCCTGCTTTCTTT,CSARFAGPAFF
-,many,TRBJ2-3,TRBV6-1,TGTGCCACCTCGACAAGCGATACGCAGTATTTT,CATSTSDTQYF
TRBD2,-,TRBJ2-1,TRBV6-1,TGTGCCAGCAGTTCCGGACTAGCGGGGGCGTCTGAGCAGTTCTTC,CASSSGLAGASEQFF
-,few,TRBJ2-1,TRBV5-1,TGCGCCAGCAGCTCCCTAGCGAACGGGGAGAATGAGCAGTTCTTC,CASSSLANGENEQFF
TRBD2,-,TRBJ2-5,TRBV12-3/TRBV12-4,TGTGCCAGCAGTCGTCGACTAGCGGGAATAGAGACCCAGTACTTC,CASSRRLAGIETQYF
-,few,TRBJ2-1,TRBV5-1,TGCGCCAGCAGCTTGGCCCCGATGTACAATGAGCAGTTCTTC,CASSLAPMYNEQFF
-,many,TRBJ2-6,TRBV7-2,TGTGCCAGCAGCTTAGCCCTGACTAGTACCGGGGCCAACGTCCTGACTTTC,CASSLALTSTGANVLTF
TRBD2,many,TRBJ2-5,TRBV29-1,TGCAGCACCCTCCCAATCCGGGGACTAGCTGAAGAGACCCAGTACTTC,CSTLPIRGLAEETQYF